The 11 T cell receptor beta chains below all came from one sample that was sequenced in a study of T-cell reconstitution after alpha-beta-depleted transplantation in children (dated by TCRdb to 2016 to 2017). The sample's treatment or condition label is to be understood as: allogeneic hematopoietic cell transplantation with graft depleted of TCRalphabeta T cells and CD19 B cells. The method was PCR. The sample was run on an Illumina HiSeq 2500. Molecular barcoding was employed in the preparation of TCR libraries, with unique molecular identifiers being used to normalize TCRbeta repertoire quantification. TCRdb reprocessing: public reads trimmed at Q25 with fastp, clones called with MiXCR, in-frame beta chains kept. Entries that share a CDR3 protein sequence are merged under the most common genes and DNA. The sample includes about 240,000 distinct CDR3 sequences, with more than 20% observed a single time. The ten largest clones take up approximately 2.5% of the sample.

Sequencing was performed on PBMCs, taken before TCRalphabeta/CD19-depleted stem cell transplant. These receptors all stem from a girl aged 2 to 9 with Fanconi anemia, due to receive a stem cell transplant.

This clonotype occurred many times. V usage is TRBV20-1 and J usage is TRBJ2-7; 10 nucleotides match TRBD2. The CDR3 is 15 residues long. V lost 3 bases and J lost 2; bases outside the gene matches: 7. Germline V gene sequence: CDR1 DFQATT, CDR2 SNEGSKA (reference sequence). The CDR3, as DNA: TGCAGTGCTAGTCTTATAGCGGGAGGAGCCTACGAGCAGTACTTC. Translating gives CSASLIAGGAYEQYF.

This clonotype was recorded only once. As DNA, the CDR3 is TGTGCCAGCAGCCCCACCTTTGCAGAGAGCTCCTACAATGAGCAGTTCTTC. It encodes CASSPTFAESSYNEQFF. The chain joins TRBV7-3 to TRBJ2-1; the D is unclear. The CDR3 is 17 amino acids. Between the trimmed V and J ends, which lost 5 bases and 0 bases, there was a span of 17 bases. Germline CDR1 and CDR2: SGHTA and FQGTGA.

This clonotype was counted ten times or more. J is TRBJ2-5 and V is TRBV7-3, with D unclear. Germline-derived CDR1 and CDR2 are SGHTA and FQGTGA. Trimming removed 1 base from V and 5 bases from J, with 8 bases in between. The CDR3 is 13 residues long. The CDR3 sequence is CASSLNTLETQYF. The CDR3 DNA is TGTGCCAGCAGCTTAAATACCTTGGAGACCCAGTACTTC.

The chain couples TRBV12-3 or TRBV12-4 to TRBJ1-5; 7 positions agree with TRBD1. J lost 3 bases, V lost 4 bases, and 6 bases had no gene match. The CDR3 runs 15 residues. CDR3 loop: CASSSGQNYNQPQHF. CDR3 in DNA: TGTGCCAGCAGTTCGGGACAGAACTACAATCAGCCCCAGCATTTT.

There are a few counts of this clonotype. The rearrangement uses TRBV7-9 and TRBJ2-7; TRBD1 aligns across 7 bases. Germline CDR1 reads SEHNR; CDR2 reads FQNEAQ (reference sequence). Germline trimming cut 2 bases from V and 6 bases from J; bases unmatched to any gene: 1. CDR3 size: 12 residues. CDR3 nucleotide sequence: TGTGCCAGCAGCTTACACAGGGGCGAGCAGTACTTC. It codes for CASSLHRGEQYF.

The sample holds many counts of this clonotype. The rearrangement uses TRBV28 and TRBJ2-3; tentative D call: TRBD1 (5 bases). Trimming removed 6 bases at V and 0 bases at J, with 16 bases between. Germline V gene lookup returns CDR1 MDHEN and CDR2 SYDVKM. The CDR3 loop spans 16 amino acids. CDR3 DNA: TGTGCCAGCAGCCCGCGGACAAAGGGTAGCACAGATACGCAGTATTTT. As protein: CASSPRTKGSTDTQYF.

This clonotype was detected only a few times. CDR3 sequence reads: CASSLARQGTGELFF. CDR3 DNA sequence: TGCGCCAGCAGCTTGGCACGACAGGGCACCGGGGAGCTGTTTTTT. This rearrangement joins TRBV5-1 to TRBJ2-2, with 7 bases identical to TRBD1. Trimming took 0 bases from V and 4 from J; bases not matched to a gene: 3. Germline V gives CDR1 SGHRS, CDR2 YFSETQ. The CDR3 consists of 15 residues.

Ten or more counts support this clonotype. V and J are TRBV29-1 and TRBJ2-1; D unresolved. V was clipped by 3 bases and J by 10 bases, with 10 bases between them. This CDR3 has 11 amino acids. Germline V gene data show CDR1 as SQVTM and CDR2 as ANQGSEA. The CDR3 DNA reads TGCAGCGTTGATGTTAACAGCGAGCAGTTCTTC. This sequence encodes CSVDVNSEQFF.

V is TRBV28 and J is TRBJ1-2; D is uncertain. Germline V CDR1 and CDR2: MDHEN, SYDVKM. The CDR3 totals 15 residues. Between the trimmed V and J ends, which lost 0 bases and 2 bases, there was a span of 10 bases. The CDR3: CASSLWTSGNYGYTF. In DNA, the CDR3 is TGTGCCAGCAGTTTATGGACCTCGGGGAACTATGGCTACACCTTC.

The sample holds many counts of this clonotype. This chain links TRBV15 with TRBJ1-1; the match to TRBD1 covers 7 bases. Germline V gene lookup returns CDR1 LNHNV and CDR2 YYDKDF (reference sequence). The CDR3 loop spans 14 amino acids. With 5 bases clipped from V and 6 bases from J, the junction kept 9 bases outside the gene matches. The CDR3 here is CATSGRQGEAEAFF. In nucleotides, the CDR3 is TGTGCCACCAGCGGAAGACAGGGAGAGGCTGAAGCTTTCTTT.

The CDR3 loop is CASSLDAGVYEQYF. CDR3 DNA sequence: TGTGCCAGCAGCTTAGACGCAGGGGTCTACGAGCAGTACTTC. V and J are TRBV11-2 and TRBJ2-7, with D maybe TRBD1 (6 bases). Germline V CDR1 and CDR2: SGHAT, FQNNGV. This CDR3 is built from 14 residues. Trimming removed 0 bases from V and 3 bases from J, with 9 bases in between.